This section outlines one T cell receptor beta chain sequence together with its context. 13 Jbeta primers and 60 Vbeta primers were used for the PCR. Generated by immunoSEQ multiplex PCR, the TCRdb table keeps only in-frame clones and is missing some. The sample includes tens of thousands of clones, about 66% of them seen just once. The entry originates in a study of cytomegalovirus exposure and HLA in healthy donors. Germline CDR1 SGHVS, CDR2 FNYEAQ. V gave up 5 bases and J gave up 7 bases, with 20 bases separating them. CDR3 length: 16 amino acids. Sequencing was performed on PBMCs. The receptor comes from a woman aged 45-65 years in good health and CMV-seropositive. The gene calls are TRBV7-6 and TRBJ2-2; unclear D gene. The CDR3 DNA reads TGTGCCAGCAGCCCCTCCTCACTGCCCTCGAACGGGGAGCTGTTTTTT. Protein product: CASSPSSLPSNGELFF.